Listed below are T cell receptor beta chains from one sample, sequenced in a study of blood T cell repertoires in COVID-19. Profiled with immunoSEQ multiplex PCR; TCRdb holds only in-frame clones, not every one. The table has about 160,000 clones, approximately 81% seen once; the top ten hold 15% to 20%. Sequencing used PBMCs or T cells enriched from blood (not recorded which). The source of these receptors is a man aged 55-75 years who had recovered from COVID-19. The CDR3 runs from the conserved cysteine through the conserved F or W. Fields, in order: clone size, V gene, D gene, J gene, CDR3 protein, CDR3 DNA. A D gene is named only where the DNA matches it firmly. For some rows the clone size is stated as once, few or many, or as a class when expanded; others skip it.

-	TRBV5-1	TRBD2	TRBJ2-1	CASSRRDTGGKNEQFF	TGCGCCAGCAGCAGGCGAGACACGGGAGGAAAGAATGAGCAGTTCTTC
-	TRBV28	-	TRBJ1-3	CASSKPKARQVLIGTIYF	TGTGCCAGCAGCAAACCAAAAGCGAGACAGGTCTTAATTGGCACCATATATTTT
-	TRBV18	TRBD2	TRBJ2-7	CASSLERTSGSYEQYF	TGTGCCAGCTCACTGGAGCGGACTAGCGGGTCCTACGAGCAGTACTTC
-	TRBV19	-	TRBJ1-2	CASSPQGANYGYTF	TGTGCCAGTAGTCCCCAGGGCGCTAACTATGGCTACACCTTC
once	TRBV5-1	-	TRBJ1-3	CASSLAGPTLGNTIYF	TGCGCCAGCAGCCTAGCCGGGCCTACGCTCGGAAACACCATATATTTT
-	TRBV6-6	TRBD1	TRBJ1-6	CASSGLRTGVSPLHF	TGTGCCAGCAGCGGCCTTCGGACAGGGGTCTCACCCCTCCACTTT
-	TRBV7-9	TRBD1	TRBJ1-3	CASSLWGQGSGNTIYF	TGTGCCAGCAGCTTATGGGGACAGGGTTCTGGAAACACCATATATTTT
-	TRBV7-8	-	TRBJ2-4	CASSLARAAKNIQYF	TGTGCCAGCAGCTTAGCGAGGGCGGCCAAAAACATTCAGTACTTC
-	TRBV30	-	TRBJ2-7	CAWSVGDIEQYF	TGTGCCTGGAGTGTAGGTGACATTGAGCAGTACTTC
-	TRBV19	-	TRBJ1-5	CASTEGNRPNQPQHF	TGTGCCAGTACCGAAGGGAACAGGCCAAATCAGCCCCAGCATTTT
-	TRBV18	-	TRBJ2-5	CASSPPGQGGQETQYF	TGTGCCAGCTCACCACCCGGACAGGGAGGGCAAGAGACCCAGTACTTC
-	TRBV5-1	TRBD1	TRBJ1-1	CASSLLNIAGGMNTEAFF	TGCGCCAGCAGCTTATTAAATATCGCAGGGGGAATGAACACTGAAGCTTTCTTT
-	TRBV19	TRBD2	TRBJ2-3	CASSPGTKADTQYF	TGTGCCAGTAGCCCAGGGACTAAGGCAGATACGCAGTATTTT
few	TRBV11-3	-	TRBJ2-1	CASSLGRGSYNEQFF	TGTGCCAGCAGCTTAGGGAGGGGCTCCTACAATGAGCAGTTCTTC
-	TRBV19	TRBD1	TRBJ2-7	CASSFRDSYEQYF	TGTGCCAGTAGTTTCCGGGACAGTTACGAGCAGTACTTC
-	TRBV6-5	-	TRBJ2-7	CASSPSRVRHEQYF	TGTGCCAGCAGTCCCTCTAGAGTTCGACACGAGCAGTACTTC